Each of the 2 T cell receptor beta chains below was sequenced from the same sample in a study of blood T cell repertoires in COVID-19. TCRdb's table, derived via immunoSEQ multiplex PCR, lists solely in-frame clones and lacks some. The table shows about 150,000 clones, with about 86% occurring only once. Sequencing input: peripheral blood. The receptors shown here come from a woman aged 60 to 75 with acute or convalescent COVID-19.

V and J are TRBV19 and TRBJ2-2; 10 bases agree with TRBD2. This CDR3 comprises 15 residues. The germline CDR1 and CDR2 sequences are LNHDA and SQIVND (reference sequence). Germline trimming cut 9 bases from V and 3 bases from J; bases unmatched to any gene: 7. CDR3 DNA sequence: TGTGCCAGCCGGGGACTAGCGCCTGACACCGGGGAGCTGTTTTTT. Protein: CASRGLAPDTGELFF.

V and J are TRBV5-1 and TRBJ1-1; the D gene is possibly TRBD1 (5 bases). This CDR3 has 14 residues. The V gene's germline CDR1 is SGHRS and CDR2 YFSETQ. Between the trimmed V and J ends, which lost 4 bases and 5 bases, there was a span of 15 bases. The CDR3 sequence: CASSEQGNPTEAFF. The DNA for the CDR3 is TGCGCCAGCAGCGAGCAGGGTAATCCAACTGAAGCTTTCTTT.